Shown below are 30 T cell receptor beta chains from a single sample sequenced in a study of spatial heterogeneity in lung cancer. Time point reported: sample taken at primary tumor resection. TCRdb ran MiXCR on the 5' RACE reads and lists one entry per CDR3 protein. The sample lists around 15,000 distinct CDR3 sequences; 6.5% to 8.5% were seen once. No antigen has been identified for these receptors. Findings and caveats of the study: How many expanded intratumoral alpha and beta TCRs were present tracked the tumor mutation count, which was a count of nonsynonymous mutations.

Material: lung tumor tissue, obtained at surgery. Receptor source: a female donor with early-stage non-small cell lung cancer.

This clonotype was found many times. This beta chain is an off-target read within a library intended for alpha chains, so its frequency means little. The chain employs TRBV6-5 and TRBJ2-2; tentative D call: TRBD2 (6 bases). The CDR3 runs to 15 residues. Trimming shortened V by 10 bases and J by 0 bases, and 15 bases separated the two germline ends. Germline CDR1 reads MNHEY; CDR2 reads SVGAGI. CDR3 nucleotides: TGTGCCACCACCGTCCGGGAGCCGAACACCGGGGAGCTGTTTTTT. Its protein product is CATTVREPNTGELFF.

This clonotype was detected many times. This beta chain lies outside the target of a library built for alpha chains; its clone size means little. V is TRBV5-6 and J is TRBJ1-1; possibly TRBD1 for D (5 bases). Germline-derived CDR1 and CDR2 are SGHDT and YYEEEE. The CDR3 has 12 amino acids. V was trimmed by 0 bases and J by 10 bases, leaving 10 bases between them. The CDR3 is CASSLDTGGAFF. Here the CDR3 DNA reads TGTGCCAGCAGCTTGGACACAGGAGGAGCTTTCTTT.

On this clonotype: This beta chain lies outside the target of a library built for alpha chains; its clone size means little. V is TRBV5-1 and J is TRBJ2-2; D remains unclear. Germline V gives CDR1 SGHRS, CDR2 YFSETQ. The CDR3 runs to 15 residues. V was pared by 6 bases and J by 1 base, with 13 bases between. CDR3 sequence (DNA): TGCGCCAGCATTCACGACCCAGTGAACACCGGGGAGCTGTTTTTT. It encodes CASIHDPVNTGELFF.

This clonotype was detected ten times or more. This beta chain is a stray read from a library made for alpha chains; its abundance is not meaningful. The rearrangement uses TRBV27 and TRBJ2-5; 7 bases match TRBD1. Germline CDR1 and CDR2: MNHEY and SMNVEV (reference sequence). The V gene end was trimmed by 7 bases and the J gene end by 3 bases; junction bases not matched to a gene: 5. The CDR3 has 13 amino acids. The CDR3, as DNA: TGTGCCAGCACCCCGACAGGGAAAGAGACCCAGTACTTC. This encodes CASTPTGKETQYF.

This clonotype was counted ten times or more. The library was designed around alpha chains, so this beta chain is a stray read whose abundance carries little weight. The J gene is TRBJ2-2, the V gene TRBV7-9; 8 bases align to TRBD2. Trimming at V came to 2 bases and at J to 5 bases, leaving 1 base not matched to a gene. This CDR3 comprises 14 residues. The germline V gene has CDR1 SEHNR and CDR2 FQNEAQ (reference sequence). CDR3 region: CASSLRLATGELFF. The CDR3 DNA reads TGTGCCAGCAGCTTAAGACTAGCGACCGGGGAGCTGTTTTTT.

At least ten counts were recorded for this clonotype. With the library built for alpha chains, this beta chain is off target and its frequency is not meaningful. V and J are TRBV12-3 or TRBV12-4 and TRBJ2-3; no firm D call. This CDR3 has 15 amino acids. V shed 6 bases and J shed 0 bases, with 13 bases lying between them. CDR3 sequence: CASSPSRISTDTQYF. The CDR3 nucleotides are TGTGCCAGCAGCCCTTCTCGGATTAGCACAGATACGCAGTATTTT.

At least ten counts were recorded for this clonotype. This beta chain represents an off-target read in a library built for alpha chains; its size is of limited meaning. This sequence joins TRBV7-9 and TRBJ1-1; the D gene is possibly TRBD1 (6 bases). The V end was cut by 5 bases, the J end by 5 bases, with 15 bases between. Per germline, CDR1 SEHNR and CDR2 FQNEAQ (reference sequence). The CDR3 is made up of 14 amino acids. The CDR3 nucleotides are TGTGCCAGCAGCCCCAGACAGGTGGGGACTGAAGCTTTCTTT. Amino acid sequence: CASSPRQVGTEAFF.

A word on this clonotype: This beta chain is a stray read from a library made for alpha chains; its abundance is not meaningful. The CDR3 region has the DNA TGCGCCAGCAGCTCTATACAGGGGGGGAAGTACGAGCAGTACTTC. Translated: CASSSIQGGKYEQYF. This chain joins TRBV5-1 and TRBJ2-7, with D possibly being TRBD1 (8 bases). V lost 3 bases, J lost 4 bases, and 17 bases lay in between. Germline V gives CDR1 SGHRS, CDR2 YFSETQ. The CDR3 spans 15 residues.

This clonotype was observed many times. The size of this beta chain means little, since it is a stray read in a library made for alpha chains. This sequence joins TRBV7-8 and TRBJ1-1, with D possibly matching TRBD1 (6 bases). V was clipped by 6 bases and J by 1 base, with 15 bases between them. The germline gives CDR1 SGHVS, CDR2 FQNEAQ. The CDR3 sequence is 15 residues long. The CDR3 sequence: CASRPRGSQNTEAFF. CDR3 in DNA: TGTGCCAGCAGACCAAGGGGGTCCCAGAACACTGAAGCTTTCTTT.

This clonotype showed up many times. This beta chain came through as a stray read in a library set up for alpha chains, and its size says little. The chain couples TRBV7-2 to TRBJ2-3, with a possible D match to TRBD1 (5 bases). The CDR3 runs to 18 residues. Germline CDR1 is SGHTA and CDR2 is FQGNSA. Trimming shortened V by 0 bases and J by 5 bases, and 21 bases separated the two germline ends. As DNA, the CDR3 is TGTGCCAGCAGCTTAGCGCATTCTTCACAACCTAGGGGAGATACGCAGTATTTT. Encoded protein: CASSLAHSSQPRGDTQYF.

This clonotype was observed a few times. A library prepared for alpha chains yielded this beta chain as an off-target read; its size is of little meaning. The chain couples TRBV7-2 to TRBJ2-3, with D maybe TRBD2 (5 bases). Deletions cut 4 bases from V and 8 bases from J, with 10 bases between. The CDR3 consists of 12 residues. The germline gives CDR1 SGHTA, CDR2 FQGNSA. For the CDR3, the DNA is TGTGCCAGCAGCTCGAGGGTGGGTACGCAGTATTTT. The encoded protein is CASSSRVGTQYF.

Worth noting for this clonotype: Since a much larger clone is just one base distant, this may be a read error. Since it is a stray read in a library aimed at alpha chains, this beta chain has a size that is not meaningful. V is TRBV28 and J is TRBJ2-7, with a weak D call TRBD1 (6 bases). CDR3 length: 13 amino acids. The V gene's germline CDR1 is MDHEN and CDR2 SYDVKM. The CDR3: CTSSQGGQHEQYF. In DNA form, the CDR3 reads TGTACCAGCAGTCAAGGCGGACAGCACGAGCAGTACTTC.

This clonotype ranks as medium-sized. This beta chain represents an off-target read in a library built for alpha chains; its size is of limited meaning. J is TRBJ1-2 and V is TRBV27, with 8 bases fitting TRBD1. V lost 5 bases and J lost 3; bases outside the gene matches: 5. CDR1 and CDR2 (germline): MNHEY, SMNVEV (reference sequence). The CDR3 has 14 residues. The CDR3 DNA is TGTGCCAGCAGTACCCGGACAGGGTACTATGGCTACACCTTC. Protein sequence: CASSTRTGYYGYTF.

This clonotype was observed at least ten times. Because this beta chain is a stray read in a library intended to capture alpha chains, its abundance should not be given much weight. The chain combines TRBV5-4 with TRBJ2-1, with D possibly TRBD2 on 5 matching bases. The V gene lost 4 bases and the J gene lost 10 bases, with 15 bases spanning the gap. Germline V lookup: CDR1 SGHNT, CDR2 YYREEE (reference sequence). The CDR3 covers 13 residues. The CDR3 here is CASSLQRGMEQFF. The CDR3 bases are TGTGCCAGCAGCCTGCAGCGAGGGATGGAGCAGTTCTTC.

With respect to this clonotype: The library was built for alpha chains, so this beta chain is an off-target read and its size means little. The rearrangement joins TRBV5-6 to TRBJ2-7, with 10 bases fitting TRBD1. Trimming removed 4 bases from V and 2 bases from J; junction bases left unmatched: 12. CDR3 length: 17 residues. The germline V gene has CDR1 SGHDT and CDR2 YYEEEE. The CDR3 DNA reads TGTGCCAGCAGCCTCGGGACAGGGGCTCTCTTGGCCTACGAGCAGTACTTC. Its protein is CASSLGTGALLAYEQYF.

About this clonotype itself: This beta chain was picked up by a library intended for alpha chains and is off target, so its count carries little meaning. The chain joins TRBV12-3 or TRBV12-4 to TRBJ2-4; D is tentatively TRBD1 or TRBD2 (5 bases each). Trimming shortened V by 4 bases and J by 7 bases, and 11 bases separated the two germline ends. The CDR3 has 13 residues. DNA of the CDR3: TGTGCCAGCAGTTCGGGGACCCCTAACATTCAGTACTTC. It encodes CASSSGTPNIQYF.

This clonotype was counted a few times. This beta chain was picked up by a library intended for alpha chains and is off target, so its count carries little meaning. V and J are TRBV11-2 and TRBJ2-3; maybe TRBD1 (5 bases). The CDR3 has 14 amino acids. V was trimmed by 8 bases and J by 1 base, leaving 13 bases between them. Germline loops: CDR1 SGHAT, CDR2 FQNNGV. The CDR3 nucleotides are TGTGCCAGCTCCAAGGGCAGGGGCACAGATACGCAGTATTTT. Translated, it gives CASSKGRGTDTQYF.

This clonotype was observed many times. As an off-target read in a library built for alpha chains, this beta chain has a frequency of little significance. CDR3 amino acids: CAISEGGRNTEAFF. CDR3 DNA: TGTGCCATCAGTGAAGGGGGCAGGAACACTGAAGCTTTCTTT. This rearrangement joins TRBV10-3 to TRBJ1-1, with 7 bases identical to TRBD1. J gave up 1 base and V 3 bases, and 2 bases lay outside the gene matches. Germline values: CDR1 ENHRY, CDR2 SYGVKD. CDR3 length: 14 residues.

This clonotype is medium-sized (0.01 to 0.1%). Since it is a stray read in a library aimed at alpha chains, this beta chain has a size that is not meaningful. The V gene is TRBV3-1, the J gene TRBJ1-2; weak D call: TRBD1 (5 bases). Germline CDR1 reads LGHDT; CDR2 reads YNNKEL (reference sequence). The CDR3 is made up of 13 amino acids. V shed 5 bases and J shed 5 bases, with 12 bases lying between them. The CDR3 loop reads CASSVGDGYGYTF. The CDR3 DNA is TGTGCCAGCAGCGTGGGGGACGGGTATGGCTACACCTTC.

This clonotype was counted ten times or more. This beta chain is an off-target read within a library intended for alpha chains, so its frequency means little. The CDR3 DNA reads TGCAGCGTTGGGGCCGGGACAGGGCCCTCTGAAGCTTTCTTT. Residues: CSVGAGTGPSEAFF. The chain is built from TRBV29-1 and TRBJ1-1; 9 nucleotides agree with TRBD1. Germline loops: CDR1 SQVTM, CDR2 ANQGSEA. With 4 bases clipped from V and 6 bases from J, the junction kept 9 bases outside the gene matches. The CDR3 sequence is 14 residues long.

About this clonotype itself: Just one base apart from a much larger clone, this may be a read error. The conserved phenylalanine or tryptophan normally closing the CDR3 is absent here, so this likely arose from a read error. The library was designed around alpha chains, so this beta chain is a stray read whose abundance carries little weight. The V and J genes are TRBV2 and TRBJ1-4; the match to TRBD1 covers 7 bases. Trimming at V came to 4 bases and at J to 5 bases, leaving 7 bases not matched to a gene. The CDR3 contains 15 residues. Per the germline V gene, CDR1 is SNHLY and CDR2 is FYNNEI. As DNA, the CDR3 is TGTGCCAGCAGTGGTCAGGGGGGAAGAAATGAAAAACTGTTTCTT. It yields the protein CASSGQGGRNEKLFL.

As to this clonotype: The library was built for alpha chains, so this beta chain is an off-target read and its size means little. The chain carries TRBV7-2 and TRBJ2-7, with 8 bases that match TRBD2. J lost 1 base, V lost 0 bases, and 2 bases had no gene match. The CDR3 runs to 15 residues. Germline V gene sequence: CDR1 SGHTA, CDR2 FQGNSA. The CDR3 bases are TGTGCCAGCAGCTTAGCTACTAGCGGTTCCTACGAGCAGTACTTC. The encoded protein is CASSLATSGSYEQYF.

This clonotype was recorded many times. As an off-target read in a library built for alpha chains, this beta chain has a frequency of little significance. The chain uses TRBV20-1 and TRBJ1-5; TRBD1 agrees at 8 bases. This CDR3 is built from 13 residues. CDR1 is DFQATT, CDR2 SNEGSKA, per germline (reference sequence). V shed 6 bases and J 8 bases; nucleotides not matched to a gene: 9. CDR3 sequence (DNA): TGCAGTGCAAATGACAGGGGTAGAGAGCCCCAGCATTTT. The encoded protein is CSANDRGREPQHF.

As for this clonotype: Within a library made for alpha chains, this beta chain is off target, and its count is uninformative. The chain recombines TRBV7-3 with TRBJ2-1; D possibly matches TRBD1 or TRBD2 (6 bases each). The CDR3 has 14 amino acids. Per the germline V gene, CDR1 is SGHTA and CDR2 is FQGTGA. V lost 5 bases, J lost 7 bases, and 15 bases lay in between. The CDR3 sequence is CASSPSGGQNEQFF. CDR3 in DNA: TGTGCCAGCAGCCCTTCTGGGGGGCAAAATGAGCAGTTCTTC.

There are many counts of this clonotype. This beta chain appears as a stray read in a library generated for alpha chains; its size is not informative. V usage is TRBV2 and J usage is TRBJ2-4; D gene ambiguous. The germline V and J ends were trimmed by 3 bases and 0 bases, with 9 bases remaining between them. The germline V gene has CDR1 SNHLY and CDR2 FYNNEI. The CDR3 loop spans 15 amino acids. The DNA of the CDR3 is TGTGCCAGCAGTGATAGTAAGCTAGCCAAAAACATTCAGTACTTC. Translating gives CASSDSKLAKNIQYF.

This clonotype is termed medium-sized (0.01 to 0.1%). This beta chain represents an off-target read in a library built for alpha chains; its size is of limited meaning. This chain joins TRBV20-1 and TRBJ2-1; a weak D match, TRBD2 (6 bases). V was clipped by 6 bases and J by 10 bases, with 19 bases between them. CDR1 DFQATT and CDR2 SNEGSKA come from the germline V gene (reference sequence). The CDR3 contains 13 residues. The DNA for the CDR3 is TGCAGTGCCGAGATGGCTAGCGAGAGGGAGCAGTTCTTC. It translates to CSAEMASEREQFF.

This clonotype was seen a handful of times. The size of this beta chain means little, since it is a stray read in a library made for alpha chains. The CDR3, as DNA: TGTGCCTGGAGCAAGGGACAGGGATTTTCTTTCTTT. Protein product: CAWSKGQGFSFF. The gene calls are TRBV30 and TRBJ1-1; 9 positions match TRBD1. Germline-derived CDR1 and CDR2 are GTSNPN and SVGIG (reference sequence). The CDR3 runs 12 residues. V lost 3 bases to trimming and J lost 12 bases; unmatched junction nucleotides: 8.

This clonotype was counted at least ten times. This beta chain appears as a stray read in a library generated for alpha chains; its size is not informative. The CDR3 DNA is TGTGCCAGCAGTTTAAGTCCAGGGTCGGACGGTTCACCCCTCCACTTT. The encoded protein is CASSLSPGSDGSPLHF. V is TRBV28 and J is TRBJ1-6, with D possibly TRBD1 on 5 matching bases. This CDR3 region has 16 residues. With 2 bases removed from V and 9 bases from J, the gap between germline ends came to 17 bases. Germline CDR1 and CDR2: MDHEN and SYDVKM.

There are many counts of this clonotype. Because the library targeted alpha chains, this beta chain is an off-target read whose size means little. J is TRBJ2-1 and V is TRBV5-1; D is undetermined. CDR3 length equals 13 residues. Trimming pared 0 bases from V and 6 bases from J, leaving 7 bases between. Germline loops: CDR1 SGHRS, CDR2 YFSETQ. In DNA, the CDR3 is TGCGCCAGCAGCTTGGATTTGGTCAATGAGCAGTTCTTC. It yields the protein CASSLDLVNEQFF.

This clonotype showed up many times. Because this beta chain is a stray read in a library intended to capture alpha chains, its abundance should not be given much weight. The chain is built from TRBV7-3 and TRBJ2-2; TRBD2 matches at 11 bases. The V gene end was trimmed by 0 bases and the J gene end by 2 bases; junction bases not matched to a gene: 2. Germline V gives CDR1 SGHTA, CDR2 FQGTGA. This CDR3 has 17 amino acids. CDR3 bases: TGTGCCAGCAGCTTAACTGGGACTAGCGGAAACACCGGGGAGCTGTTTTTT. Its protein is CASSLTGTSGNTGELFF.